The T cell receptor (beta chain) described here comes from a study of a mutant IDH1 vaccine in newly diagnosed glioma. Looking at the study overall: Once 4-6 weeks had passed after radiotherapy alone, vaccination started, or it started with temozolomide cycles. Sex among treated patients split roughly 60% male, around 40% female; mean age was roughly 40 years.

The method was immunoSEQ multiplex PCR; TCRdb's version includes in-frame clones alone and lacks a portion of them. The table records about 32,000 clones, around 84% of them present only once. The time point was: week 35, safety follow-up. Vaccinated patients received 300 ug of mutant IDH1 20-mer peptide per dose, with topical imiquimod. Vaccinations, eight in total, occurred in weeks 1, 3, 5, 7, 11, 15, 19, 23. Comments on this clone: No antigen is known for it.

Germline loops: CDR1 KGHSH, CDR2 LQKENI. V lost 8 bases and J lost 1; bases outside the gene matches: 9. This CDR3 has 16 residues. The specimen was PBMCs, collected from a glioma patient whose treatment included an IDH1 peptide vaccine. This sequence was found in a man aged 25 to 40 with glioma. The chain links TRBV18 to TRBJ2-2; 8 bases map to TRBD2. The CDR3 sequence is CASARLAIMNTGELFF. The CDR3 DNA reads as TGTGCCAGCGCAAGACTAGCGATCATGAACACCGGGGAGCTGTTTTTT.